Detailed here is one TCR beta chain. Its antigen is not identified. An end of the junction does not agree with germline; a read error may underlie this. Healthy bone marrow donors formed the donor group. There were likely unrecorded immune exposures, though donors were nominally healthy when sampled. The germline gives CDR1 MNHEY, CDR2 SMNVEV (reference sequence). The CDR3 consists of 15 residues. Primers: 60 Vbeta forward and 13 Jbeta reverse. Profiled with immunoSEQ multiplex PCR; TCRdb holds only in-frame clones, not every one. Of about 250,000 clones listed, under 80% are singletons. This record belongs to a study of cytomegalovirus exposure and HLA in healthy donors. Study-level background: Early released data comprised around 79 million unique TCRs from HLA-typed donors.

Study observations and caveats: Segments of the TCR beta V type were, in most cases, productive about 87% or about 30% of the time in an earlier analysis.

Source material: PBMCs. The chain employs TRBV27 and TRBJ2-7, with 9 bases identical to TRBD2. The TCR comes from a female donor in good health and CMV-seronegative. The CDR3 sequence is CASSFLAGGSRERYF. CDR3 DNA: TGTGCCAGCAGTTTCTTGGCGGGAGGGTCGAGGGAGCGGTACTTC.